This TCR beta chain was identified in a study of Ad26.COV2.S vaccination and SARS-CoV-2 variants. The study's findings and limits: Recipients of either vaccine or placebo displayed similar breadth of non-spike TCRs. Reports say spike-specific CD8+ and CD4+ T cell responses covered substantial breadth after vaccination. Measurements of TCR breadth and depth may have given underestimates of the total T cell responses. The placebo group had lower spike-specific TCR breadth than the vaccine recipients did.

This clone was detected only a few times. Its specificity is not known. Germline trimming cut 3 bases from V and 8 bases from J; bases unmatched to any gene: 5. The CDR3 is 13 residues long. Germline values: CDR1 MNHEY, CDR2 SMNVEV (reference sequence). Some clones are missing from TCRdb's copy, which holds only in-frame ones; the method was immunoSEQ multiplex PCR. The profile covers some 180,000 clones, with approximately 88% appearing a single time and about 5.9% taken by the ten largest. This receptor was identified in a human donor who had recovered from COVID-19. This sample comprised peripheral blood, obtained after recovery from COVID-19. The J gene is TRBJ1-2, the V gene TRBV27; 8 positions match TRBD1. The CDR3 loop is CASSFRTGLGYTF. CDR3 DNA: TGTGCCAGCAGTTTCCGGACAGGGCTCGGCTACACCTTC.